This passage covers 5 T cell receptor beta chains from one sample sequenced in a study of cytomegalovirus exposure and HLA in healthy donors. The PCR was carried out with 60 Vbeta primers and 13 Jbeta primers. TCRdb keeps only in-frame clones here, not all; method: immunoSEQ multiplex PCR. This table holds around 100,000 clones, over 60% found once. What was sequenced was PBMCs. These receptors were collected from a man aged 30 to 39 in good health and CMV-seropositive.

This chain joins TRBV7-2 and TRBJ1-6; D is undetermined. CDR1 and CDR2 from the germline V gene are SGHTA and FQGNSA. V shed 5 bases and J shed 10 bases, with 12 bases lying between them. The CDR3 has 13 residues. The CDR3 bases are TGTGCCAGCAGCGTTGAGCGAGAGTCACCCCTCCACTTT. It encodes CASSVERESPLHF.

V gene TRBV30 combines with J gene TRBJ1-5, with D uncertain. This CDR3 has 13 amino acids. V lost 2 bases and J 3 bases, leaving 8 bases between the germline ends. In germline, CDR1 is GTSNPN, CDR2 SVGIG (reference sequence). CDR3 coding DNA: TGTGCCTGGAGTAACCAGATCAATCAGCCCCAGCATTTT. Residues: CAWSNQINQPQHF. Full variable domain (rest looked up from reference TRBV30 and TRBJ1-5): SQTIHQWPATLVQPVGSPLSLECTVEGTSNPNLYWYRQAAGRGLQLLFYSVGIGQISSEVPQNLSASRPQDRQFILSSKKLLLSDSGFYLCAWSNQINQPQHFGDGTRLSIL.

The chain employs TRBV4-1 and TRBJ2-3, with TRBD2 as a possible D gene (6 bases). Germline V gene lookup returns CDR1 MGHRA and CDR2 YSYEKL. Trimming shortened V by 0 bases and J by 1 base, and 8 bases separated the two germline ends. The CDR3 loop spans 15 amino acids. The chain's CDR3 is CASSQDASGTDTQYF. The CDR3 DNA sequence: TGCGCCAGCAGCCAAGACGCTAGCGGCACAGATACGCAGTATTTT.

V and J are TRBV11-2 and TRBJ2-7; 12 bases are a match to TRBD2. CDR1 is SGHAT and CDR2 is FQNNGV in the germline V gene. After removal of 1 base from V and 6 bases from J, the junction contained 4 bases not matched to a gene. The CDR3 totals 15 residues. CDR3 nucleotides: TGTGCCAGCAGCTTAGTCACTAGCGGGGGGTCCGAGCAGTACTTC. Translated, it gives CASSLVTSGGSEQYF.

The CDR3, as DNA: TGTGCCAGCAGCTTAGGCGGACAGCGCAATCAGCCCCAGCATTTT. Translation gives CASSLGGQRNQPQHF. V and J are TRBV7-2 and TRBJ1-5, with D perhaps TRBD1 (6 bases). The CDR3 covers 15 residues. Between the trimmed V and J ends, which lost 1 base and 2 bases, there was a span of 9 bases. CDR1 SGHTA and CDR2 FQGNSA come from the germline V gene.